This passage covers 9 T cell receptor beta chains from one sample sequenced in a study of blood T cell repertoires in COVID-19. TCRdb's copy holds only in-frame clones and misses some; the assay was immunoSEQ multiplex PCR. The table has hundreds of thousands of clones, about 80% seen once. Sequenced sample: PBMCs or T cells enriched from blood (not recorded which). The receptors stem from a man between 25 and 39 years old with acute COVID-19.

This sequence joins TRBV5-6 and TRBJ2-1; TRBD2 might be the D (5 bases). This CDR3 is 15 amino acids long. V was shortened by 6 bases and J by 0 bases, with 13 bases between the two germline ends. The germline V gene has CDR1 SGHDT and CDR2 YYEEEE. CDR3 in DNA: TGTGCCAGCACCCATAAGCGGAGCTCCTACAATGAGCAGTTCTTC. Protein product: CASTHKRSSYNEQFF.

The chain uses TRBV7-9 and TRBJ2-1; D is uncertain. CDR3 length: 13 residues. V lost 4 bases and J lost 10, with 14 bases in between. Germline CDR1 is SEHNR and CDR2 is FQNEAQ (reference sequence). The CDR3 loop reads CASSSTEINEQFF. The CDR3 bases are TGTGCCAGCAGCTCCACAGAGATCAACGAGCAGTTCTTC.

The gene calls are TRBV4-3 and TRBJ2-3; 8 positions agree with TRBD1. This CDR3 comprises 14 residues. CDR1 is LGHNA, CDR2 YSLEER, per germline. Trimming cost V 4 bases and J 6 bases; bases outside gene matches: 6. CDR3 coding DNA: TGCGCCAGCAGCCGAACGACAGGGGATGATACGCAGTATTTT. Amino acid sequence: CASSRTTGDDTQYF.

Here the CDR3 reads CASSQGLTVNTEAFF. Written as DNA, the CDR3 is TGCGCCAGCAGCCAAGGTTTGACAGTGAACACTGAAGCTTTCTTT. The chain is built from TRBV4-3 and TRBJ1-1; TRBD1 is a possible D gene (5 bases). The CDR3 totals 15 residues. Germline V lookup: CDR1 LGHNA, CDR2 YSLEER. V lost 1 base and J lost 0, with 9 bases in between.

The chain joins TRBV9 to TRBJ2-1; 9 bases are shared with TRBD2. Trimming removed 4 bases from V and 5 bases from J; junction bases left unmatched: 10. Germline values: CDR1 SGDLS, CDR2 YYNGEE. This CDR3 comprises 16 residues. The CDR3 region is CASSSRISGGDNEQFF. The DNA for the CDR3 is TGTGCCAGCAGCTCCCGTATTAGCGGGGGAGACAATGAGCAGTTCTTC.

This clone came up a few times. A read error may account for a junction end that differs from germline. The chain is built from TRBV5-1 and TRBJ2-1, with 9 bases aligning to TRBD2. The CDR3 runs 15 residues. CDR1 SGHRS and CDR2 YFSETQ come from the germline V gene. CDR3 sequence (DNA): TGTGCCAGCAGCTTTGAACTAGCGGGCGACAATGAGCAGTTCTTC. Protein: CASSFELAGDNEQFF.

This chain joins TRBV27 and TRBJ2-5; TRBD2 matches at 14 bases. CDR3 length equals 17 residues. After removal of 4 bases from V and 5 bases from J, the junction contained 9 bases not matched to a gene. The germline V gene encodes CDR1 MNHEY and CDR2 SMNVEV (reference sequence). CDR3 in amino acids: CASSSGLAGGPAETQYF. The DNA for the CDR3 is TGTGCCAGCAGTTCCGGACTAGCGGGGGGCCCAGCGGAGACCCAGTACTTC.

This chain uses TRBV19 with TRBJ1-3, with D possibly being TRBD1 (6 bases). Trimming took 4 bases from V and 0 from J, leaving 16 bases between them. Germline CDR1 is LNHDA and CDR2 is SQIVND (reference sequence). The CDR3 covers 17 residues. The CDR3 coding sequence is TGTGCCAGTAGTACCACGGGACACGGTCTCTCTGGAAACACCATATATTTT. Its translation: CASSTTGHGLSGNTIYF.

The V and J genes are TRBV19 and TRBJ1-1; 9 bases agree with TRBD1. V trimming: 6 bases; J trimming: 1 base; junction bases outside the gene matches: 6. Germline V gives CDR1 LNHDA, CDR2 SQIVND (reference sequence). The CDR3 length is 15 residues. Here the CDR3 DNA reads TGTGCCAGTAGGACACCGGGACAGGGGAACACTGAAGCTTTCTTT. Protein product: CASRTPGQGNTEAFF.